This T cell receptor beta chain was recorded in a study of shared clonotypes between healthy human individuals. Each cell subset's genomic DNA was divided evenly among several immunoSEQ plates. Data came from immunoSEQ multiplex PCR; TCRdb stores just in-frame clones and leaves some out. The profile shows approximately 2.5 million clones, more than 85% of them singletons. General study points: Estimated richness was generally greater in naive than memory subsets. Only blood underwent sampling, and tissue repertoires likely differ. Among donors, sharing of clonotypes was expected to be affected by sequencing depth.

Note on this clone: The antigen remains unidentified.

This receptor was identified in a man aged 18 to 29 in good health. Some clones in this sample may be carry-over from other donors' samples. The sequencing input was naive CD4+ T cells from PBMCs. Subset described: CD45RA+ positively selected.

CDR3 in amino acids: CASTGDRGRNTEAFF. Here the CDR3 DNA reads TGTGCCAGCACTGGGGACAGGGGGCGAAACACTGAAGCTTTCTTT. This chain uses TRBV2 with TRBJ1-1; TRBD1 matches at 12 bases. Trimming removed 7 bases from V and 2 bases from J; junction bases left unmatched: 5. The germline V gene has CDR1 SNHLY and CDR2 FYNNEI. The CDR3 runs to 15 residues.